These 21 T cell receptor beta chains originate from one sample sequenced in a study of T cells in Graves' hyperthyroidism and ophthalmopathy. RNA transcripts yielded amplified TCR beta CDR3 regions. The HTBI primer set drove a first-round RT-PCR of the TCR CDR3. TCRdb redid the calling of the multiplex PCR reads with MiXCR, one entry per CDR3 protein. In the table there are around 350,000 distinct CDR3 sequences, over 15% of which are singletons. The sample was blood. The receptors come from a woman under 30 with Graves' hyperthyroidism.

This clonotype was counted many times. The rearrangement uses TRBV5-1 and TRBJ2-5; either TRBD1 or TRBD2 may supply D (5 bases each). The CDR3 contains 16 residues. V dropped 6 bases and J dropped 2 bases, with 20 bases sitting between them. Germline V gene sequence: CDR1 SGHRS, CDR2 YFSETQ. CDR3 nucleotide sequence: TGCGCCAGCAAGGACTTTTTGACAGCCCGTCAAGAGACCCAGTACTTC. As protein: CASKDFLTARQETQYF.

This sequence joins TRBV12-3 or TRBV12-4 and TRBJ2-5, with 12 bases that match TRBD2. Trimming at V came to 6 bases and at J to 5 bases, leaving 7 bases not matched to a gene. This CDR3 has 15 residues. This CDR3 reads CASSTLAGGPETQYF. DNA of the CDR3: TGTGCCAGCAGCACACTAGCGGGGGGACCGGAGACCCAGTACTTC.

In its sample, this clonotype was seen many times. The chain uses TRBV11-2 and TRBJ2-2; TRBD2 aligns across 7 bases. V shed 5 bases and J 1 base; nucleotides not matched to a gene: 10. Looked up from germline, CDR1 is SGHAT and CDR2 is FQNNGV. The CDR3 is made up of 17 amino acids. The CDR3 here is CASSLGRGIGNTGELFF. The CDR3 coding sequence is TGTGCCAGCAGCCTCGGGCGGGGGATCGGGAACACCGGGGAGCTGTTTTTT.

This clonotype occurred many times. This rearrangement joins TRBV28 to TRBJ1-3, with D tentatively TRBD1 (5 bases). The CDR3 runs 17 residues. Trimming took 5 bases from V and 2 from J, leaving 19 bases between them. Looked up from germline, CDR1 is MDHEN and CDR2 is SYDVKM. In DNA form, the CDR3 reads TGTGCCAGCAGTGATTCGCGTCGGGGGAGACCTGGAAACACCATATATTTT. It specifies CASSDSRRGRPGNTIYF.

At least ten counts were recorded for this clonotype. The chain combines TRBV20-1 with TRBJ1-2; 8 nucleotides align to TRBD1. V lost 6 bases, J lost 4 bases, and 10 bases stayed unmatched. Germline CDR1 is DFQATT and CDR2 is SNEGSKA (reference sequence). This CDR3 region has 14 residues. CDR3 DNA sequence: TGCAGTGCCCGGGACAGGCCAAAGGGCTATGGCTACACCTTC. This translates into CSARDRPKGYGYTF.

This clonotype appeared many times. This chain joins TRBV12-3 or TRBV12-4 and TRBJ1-1, with 7 bases aligning to TRBD1. Losses at the gene ends were 5 bases for V and 7 bases for J; bases not matched to a gene: 4. CDR3 length equals 12 residues. CDR3 in amino acids: CASSLDRVEAFF. The CDR3 DNA follows: TGTGCCAGCAGTCTAGACAGGGTTGAAGCTTTCTTT.

The CDR3 coding sequence is TGTGCCAGCTCACCAAAGGAGGGCAGCGGGGGAACCCAAGAGACCCAGTACTTC. It translates to CASSPKEGSGGTQETQYF. This rearrangement joins TRBV18 to TRBJ2-5; 8 positions match TRBD2. With V trimmed by 2 bases and J by 1 base, 12 bases remained unmatched. CDR3 length: 18 amino acids. CDR1 is KGHSH and CDR2 is LQKENI in the germline V gene.

The chain couples TRBV5-1 to TRBJ2-7; a weak D match, TRBD2 (6 bases). The CDR3 is 13 residues long. V lost 5 bases to trimming and J lost 7 bases, with 16 bases between them. Germline CDR1 reads SGHRS; CDR2 reads YFSETQ. CDR3 region: CASRAGGAGEQYF. The CDR3 DNA follows: TGCGCCAGCAGGGCCGGAGGGGCTGGGGAGCAGTACTTC.

V usage is TRBV18 and J usage is TRBJ1-5; no clear D gene. Looked up from germline, CDR1 is KGHSH and CDR2 is LQKENI. Between the trimmed V and J ends, which lost 3 bases and 6 bases, there was a span of 6 bases. CDR3 length: 12 residues. CDR3 sequence reads: CASSPGSQPQHF. The CDR3 region has the DNA TGTGCCAGCTCACCCGGCAGTCAGCCCCAGCATTTT. Using reference TRBV18 and TRBJ1-5 for the parts outside the CDR3, the full variable domain is NAGVMQNPRHLVRRRGQEARLRCSPMKGHSHVYWYRQLPEEGLKFMVYLQKENIIDESGMPKERFSAEFPKEGPSILRIQQVVRGDSAAYFCASSPGSQPQHFGDGTRLSIL.

In its sample, this clonotype was seen many times. J is TRBJ2-5 and V is TRBV2; weak D call: TRBD2 (6 bases). Germline CDR1 is SNHLY and CDR2 is FYNNEI. CDR3 length equals 13 residues. The V end lost 5 bases, the J end lost 1 base, and 8 bases lay between the germline ends. This chain's CDR3 is CASSTGSQETQYF. The CDR3 DNA reads as TGTGCCAGCAGTACCGGGAGCCAAGAGACCCAGTACTTC.

Many counts were recorded for this clonotype. This chain links TRBV6-1 with TRBJ2-7; D might be TRBD1 (5 bases). V lost 0 bases to trimming and J lost 2 bases, with 11 bases between them. CDR1 and CDR2 (germline): MNHNS, SASEGT. The CDR3 loop spans 15 amino acids. As DNA, the CDR3 is TGTGCCAGCAGTGAAGCGCACAGACAGACCTACGAGCAGTACTTC. As protein: CASSEAHRQTYEQYF.

This clonotype has a single count. V is TRBV6-2 or TRBV6-3 and J is TRBJ1-5; D remains unclear. The V end lost 8 bases, the J end lost 6 bases, and 5 bases lay between the germline ends. The CDR3 runs to 10 residues. Germline V lookup: CDR1 MNHEY, CDR2 SVGEGT. CDR3 in DNA: TGTGCCAGCTGGGGTCAGCCCCAGCATTTT. Translation gives CASWGQPQHF.

This clonotype was observed many times. V is TRBV20-1 and J is TRBJ1-1; perhaps TRBD1 as D (5 bases). Germline values: CDR1 DFQATT, CDR2 SNEGSKA (reference sequence). Trimming shortened V by 6 bases and J by 1 base, and 9 bases separated the two germline ends. This CDR3 spans 12 amino acids. CDR3 DNA: TGCAGTGCCTGGACACCGAACACTGAAGCTTTCTTT. It yields the protein CSAWTPNTEAFF.

The sample holds many counts of this clonotype. This chain joins TRBV18 and TRBJ1-1; D unclear. This CDR3 region has 14 residues. Per the germline V gene, CDR1 is KGHSH and CDR2 is LQKENI. V was clipped by 2 bases and J by 3 bases, with 10 bases between them. The CDR3 DNA sequence: TGTGCCAGCTCACCATACGGAGACTACACTGAAGCTTTCTTT. Protein product: CASSPYGDYTEAFF.

This clonotype was recorded many times. CDR3 residues: CSVGQGGTEAFF. The CDR3 nucleotides are TGCAGCGTTGGACAGGGGGGCACTGAAGCTTTCTTT. The chain employs TRBV29-1 and TRBJ1-1; 9 bases are shared with TRBD1. The ends lost 4 bases at V and 4 bases at J; junction bases unmatched: 1. The CDR3 sequence is 12 residues long. Per the germline V gene, CDR1 is SQVTM and CDR2 is ANQGSEA. The whole variable domain, filled in from reference TRBV29-1 and TRBJ1-1, reads SAVISQKPSRDICQRGTSLTIQCQVDSQVTMMFWYRQQPGQSLTLIATANQGSEATYESGFVIDKFPISRPNLTFSTLTVSNMSPEDSSIYLCSVGQGGTEAFFGQGTRLTVV.

This clonotype appeared many times. The V and J genes are TRBV20-1 and TRBJ1-5; no firm D call. Between the trimmed V and J ends, which lost 3 bases and 3 bases, there was a span of 6 bases. The CDR3 totals 12 residues. Germline V lookup: CDR1 DFQATT, CDR2 SNEGSKA (reference sequence). CDR3 protein: CSARSFNQPQHF. The CDR3 bases are TGCAGTGCTAGGAGTTTCAATCAGCCCCAGCATTTT.

This clonotype was observed at least ten times. This chain joins TRBV6-5 and TRBJ1-6; tentatively, D is TRBD1 (5 bases). The CDR3 is 17 amino acids. V was pared by 1 base and J by 10 bases, with 20 bases between. Germline lookup yields CDR1 MNHEY and CDR2 SVGAGI. DNA of the CDR3: TGTGCCAGCAGTTACTTAACCGGTGGTCCAGGGACCTCACCCCTCCACTTT. Translated, it gives CASSYLTGGPGTSPLHF.

This clonotype was seen ten or more times. The chain combines TRBV6-1 with TRBJ2-7; 9 bases are shared with TRBD1. The CDR3 totals 14 residues. V lost 6 bases, J lost 1 base, and 4 bases stayed unmatched. Germline loops: CDR1 MNHNS, CDR2 SASEGT. This chain's CDR3 is CASRGTGPSYEQYF. In DNA, the CDR3 is TGTGCCAGCAGGGGGACAGGGCCGTCCTACGAGCAGTACTTC.

This sequence joins TRBV12-5 and TRBJ2-7; possible D gene TRBD1, 6 bases. The CDR3 totals 14 residues. Germline V CDR1 and CDR2: LGHNT, FRNRAP. V was cut by 2 bases and J by 4 bases, with 12 bases left in between. The CDR3 region has the DNA TGTGCTAGTGGTTTGAGGGACACACGATACGAGCAGTACTTC. As protein: CASGLRDTRYEQYF.

The table lists this clonotype with many counts. The chain has TRBV2 and TRBJ2-5; no firm D call. This CDR3 has 12 amino acids. V was clipped by 2 bases and J by 4 bases, with 5 bases between them. Germline CDR1 SNHLY, CDR2 FYNNEI. CDR3 DNA: TGTGCCAGCAGTGAAACCCGAGAGACCCAGTACTTC. Residues: CASSETRETQYF.

This clonotype was recorded at least ten times. V gene TRBV6-2 or TRBV6-3 combines with J gene TRBJ2-4, with D possibly being TRBD2 (7 bases). Germline-derived CDR1 and CDR2 are MNHEY and SVGEGT. The CDR3 is 15 amino acids. Trimming stripped 0 bases from V and 7 bases from J, with 13 bases between. This CDR3 is CASSYSMGGANIQYF. The CDR3 DNA sequence: TGTGCCAGCAGTTACTCGATGGGGGGGGCGAACATTCAGTACTTC.